The 3 T cell receptor beta chains reported below all come from one sample, sequenced in a study of blood T cell repertoires in COVID-19. Assay used: immunoSEQ multiplex PCR; TCRdb lists only in-frame clones, some missing. The table has about 200,000 clones, about 85% seen once. Sequencing was done on a sample of peripheral blood. The receptor set was obtained from a woman in her thirties or forties with COVID-19, enrolled during active disease.

This chain uses TRBV27 with TRBJ2-1, with a weak D call TRBD1 (6 bases). Per germline, CDR1 MNHEY and CDR2 SMNVEV (reference sequence). V gave up 2 bases and J gave up 2 bases, with 10 bases separating them. The CDR3 has 15 residues. The CDR3 here is CASSLNQGTYNEQFF. The DNA of the CDR3 is TGTGCCAGCAGTTTAAATCAGGGGACCTACAATGAGCAGTTCTTC.

The chain combines TRBV5-4 with TRBJ1-4; 10 bases align to TRBD1. V lost 4 bases to trimming and J lost 6 bases; unmatched junction nucleotides: 6. CDR1 SGHNT and CDR2 YYREEE come from the germline V gene (reference sequence). The CDR3 is made up of 15 amino acids. The CDR3 DNA reads TGTGCCAGCAGCCCCCCAGGGACAGGGGATGAAAAACTGTTTTTT. Its protein product is CASSPPGTGDEKLFF.

J is TRBJ1-5 and V is TRBV2, with 8 bases identical to TRBD1. CDR3 size: 15 residues. Germline CDR1 and CDR2: SNHLY and FYNNEI. J lost 5 bases, V lost 6 bases, and 9 bases had no gene match. The CDR3 sequence is CASRGTGLGYQPQHF. The CDR3 coding sequence is TGTGCCAGCAGAGGGACAGGTTTGGGGTATCAGCCCCAGCATTTT.